This TCR beta chain was sequenced in a study of cytomegalovirus exposure and HLA in healthy donors. Whole-study results and caveats: When analyzed later, the rates of TCR association showed variation by HLA locus, with DRB1 the most and HLA-C the fewest. Later on, an analysis found that several of the most significant clusters appeared to be linked to common viral pathogens, which included parvovirus B19.

The PCR made use of 60 Vbeta and 13 Jbeta primers. Clones were sequenced by immunoSEQ multiplex PCR, and TCRdb holds only the in-frame ones, with some missing. Among about 160,000 clones listed, around 83% were seen once. The CDR3 consists of 15 residues. Germline CDR1 is LNHDA and CDR2 is SQIVND (reference sequence). V gave up 7 bases and J gave up 4 bases, with 18 bases separating them. A remark on this clone: Its antigen remains unknown.

This TCR derives from a man between 18 and 29 years old in good health and CMV-seropositive. What was sequenced was PBMCs. The V call is TRBV19, the J call TRBJ2-3; tentatively, D is TRBD2 (6 bases). The CDR3 sequence is CASKLTYGGADTQYF. CDR3 nucleotides: TGTGCCAGTAAACTTACGTACGGGGGTGCAGATACGCAGTATTTT.